This T cell receptor (beta chain) was identified during a study of blood T cell repertoires in COVID-19. Study summary: In each case, the material was cDNA or gDNA derived from T cells, B-cell-depleted T cells, or PBMCs.

In the authors' workflow: Quantification of nucleated cells was approximated via reference gene primer amplification. The protocol was immunoSEQ multiplex PCR, while the TCRdb copy is restricted to in-frame clones and leaves out a portion. The V and J calls and the clone size are those of that table, but D and trimming were determined from the DNA. The sample lists approximately 90,000 clones; roughly 88% were seen once. The count of this clone is one. V was trimmed by 0 bases and J by 3 bases, leaving 12 bases between them. The CDR3 is 15 amino acids. The germline V gene encodes CDR1 WNHNN and CDR2 SYGVQD (reference sequence).

This chain joins TRBV10-1 and TRBJ2-7, with unresolved D. The source material was peripheral blood. The clonotype was recovered from a man aged 60-69 years with acute or convalescent COVID-19. The CDR3 DNA reads as TGCGCCAGCAGTGAGTCGAGGCTCCCGATCTACGAGCAGTACTTC. As protein: CASSESRLPIYEQYF.